The TCR beta chain under discussion was sequenced for a study of T-cell memory formation after mild COVID-19. There are a few counts of this clonotype. Each CDR3 protein is one row after TCRdb ran MiXCR on the 5' RACE reads. The repertoire holds over 350,000 distinct CDR3 sequences, roughly 24% seen once, with 8.5% to 9% in the top ten. This CDR3 spans 14 amino acids. Trimming pared 6 bases from V and 1 base from J, leaving 11 bases between. The chain combines TRBV12-3 or TRBV12-4 with TRBJ2-3, with D hard to call. The clonotype originates from an adult woman who had mild COVID-19 (a few samples of this study predate the infection). Cell type and time point are not known. The source material was PBMCs or a T cell subset sorted from them (not recorded which). The CDR3 sequence is CASSLLYGTDTQYF. As DNA, the CDR3 is TGTGCCAGCAGCCTGCTGTATGGCACAGATACGCAGTATTTT.